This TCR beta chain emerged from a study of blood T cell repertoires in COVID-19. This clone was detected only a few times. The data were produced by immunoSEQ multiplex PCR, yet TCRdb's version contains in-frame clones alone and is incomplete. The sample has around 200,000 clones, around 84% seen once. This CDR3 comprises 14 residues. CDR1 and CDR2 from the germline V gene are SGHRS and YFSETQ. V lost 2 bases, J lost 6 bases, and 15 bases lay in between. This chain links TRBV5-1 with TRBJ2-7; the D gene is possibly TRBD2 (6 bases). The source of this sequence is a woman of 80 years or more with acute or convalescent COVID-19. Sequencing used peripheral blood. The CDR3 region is CASSFGRQGGEQYF. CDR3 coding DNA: TGCGCCAGCAGCTTCGGCCGCCAGGGAGGCGAGCAGTACTTC.